This T cell receptor beta chain was observed in a study of T cell responses to AZD1222 COVID-19 vaccine (dated by TCRdb to 2020 to 2023). Context from the whole study: TCR sequencing was performed for about 250 trial participants, of whom about 200 were given two doses of AZD1222 and around 26 were given two doses of MenACWY control vaccine. Enrollment into the trials was organized by age into subgroups of 18-55, 56-69 and 70-plus years, and those subgroups contained approximately 150, 30 and 60 TCR-sequenced participants, respectively. Findings and caveats that apply to the study as a whole: Because no day 14 peak-response samples were available, repertoires were characterized only after the peak T cell response. Reportedly, close to half of the unique spike-specific TCRs recognized epitopes lying outside the regions that are mutated in the B.1.351 and B.1.1.7 variants. Participants were mostly white British and included more females than males, and it was suggested by the authors that clonal diversity may have been underestimated. After two AZD1222 doses, spike-specific TCR breadth and depth were significantly higher than at day 0 and than in MenACWY recipients. Conclusions about previously exposed vaccinees are limited because only six or seven AZD1222 recipients were SARS-CoV-2 seropositive at baseline. Vaccine-associated CD4 TCRs spanned the whole spike protein, with dominant responses in regions 160-218 and 743-854. The 56-69-year group was small, and its depth increase did not reach significance, likely because of low power.

With regard to this clone: Its antigen is currently not known. Base-call qualities are not available, and no considerably larger clone is one nucleotide away.

The CDR3 regions of human TCRbeta chains were analyzed by immunosequencing. The study's processing was this. TCRs in the repertoires were compared against a reference library of SARS-CoV-2-specific TCRs that had been generated with the MIRA antigen-specificity platform. Breadth was defined as the fraction of unique TCRs that were SARS-CoV-2-associated. Depth was defined as the fraction of total T cells that were SARS-CoV-2-associated. Using the MIRA data, each spike-specific TCR was mapped to the spike region that the TCR reacts to and placed in a CD4 or CD8 class. Log10-transformed breadth and depth values were compared by one-way ANOVA with Sidak's multiple comparisons tests. The source is immuneACCESS, and TCRdb retained only in-frame sequences with V and J called. Part of the clones is not carried over; for the studies checked, unresolved V genes explain less than half of this, and the remainder is unexplained. V, J and clone size are taken as reported in that table, and D and trimming were inferred from the DNA itself. In all, the sample holds roughly 120,000 clones, and 70% to 90% of those were seen once. Approximately 15% of the sample is held by the ten biggest clonotypes.

The time point label here, explained by the study, means: about 28 days (+/-7) after the second vaccine dose. AZD1222 recipients with second doses at about 4 weeks or about 12 weeks were pooled, because spike-specific TCR depth and breadth did not differ between schedules. Samples from vaccinated people were obtained from the UK trials COV001 and COV002, which included a single-blind randomized controlled phase 2/3 trial of AZD1222 (ChAdOx1 nCoV-19) in healthy adults. Trial participant PBMC samples were collected at day 0 and day 28 after the second dose for TCRbeta chain sequencing. The V end loses 2 bases and the J end loses 4 bases, and a stretch of 17 bases separates them. The CDR1 and CDR2 encoded by the germline V gene are KGHSH and LQKENI. Including the terminal cysteine and phenylalanine, the CDR3 comprises 16 residues. Left in the record is the CDR3 DNA by itself, 48 bases read in frame from the first base.

The specimen comprised peripheral blood, sampled 28 days after the second AZD1222 dose. The chain joins TRBV18 to TRBJ2-5; D gene: possibly TRBD2, on 5 matching bases. This clonotype was sampled from an adult who received the AZD1222 COVID-19 vaccine. The sequenced DNA: TGTGCCAGCTCACCAAAACCGGGGAGCTTCTCAGAGACCCAGTACTTC. It translates to CASSPKPGSFSETQYF. Reference TRBV18 and TRBJ2-5 proteins supply the regions before and after the CDR3; the full variable domain is: NAGVMQNPRHLVRRRGQEARLRCSPMKGHSHVYWYRQLPEEGLKFMVYLQKENIIDESGMPKERFSAEFPKEGPSILRIQQVVRGDSAAYFCASSPKPGSFSETQYFGPGTRLLVL.